The subject of this entry is one TCR beta chain. Its target is unknown. The CDR3 runs 18 residues. Germline V gene lookup returns CDR1 GTSNPN and CDR2 SVGIG (reference sequence). The junction had 12 bases not matched to a gene; V was cut back by 0 bases and J by 9 bases. The record originates from a study of cytomegalovirus exposure and HLA in healthy donors. Study-level findings and limits: Earlier findings revealed that most TCR beta V segments proved productive either about 87% or about 30% of the time. Researchers reported in a later analysis that common viral pathogens appeared linked to several top clusters. When a later analysis compared HLA-associated TCR beta chains with equally common others, the HLA-associated chains turned out to be more clonally expanded and to have lower generation probabilities. At a 0.05 false discovery rate, a later analysis found some 18,000 TCR beta sequences to be associated with HLA alleles.

This PCR relied on a set of 60 Vbeta primers and 13 Jbeta primers. The assay was immunoSEQ multiplex PCR, and TCRdb's table has in-frame clones only and misses some. The sample consists of 150,000 to 200,000 clones, approximately 84% of them appearing once. The source of this sequence is a boy younger than 10 in good health and CMV-seronegative. The specimen sequenced was PBMCs. V and J are TRBV30 and TRBJ2-1; the match to TRBD2 covers 15 bases. DNA for the CDR3: TGTGCCTGGAGTGTACCGACACGGACTAGCGGGAGGGGTAGTGAGCAGTTCTTC. Translating gives CAWSVPTRTSGRGSEQFF.